This T cell receptor beta chain was retrieved from a study of vaccination and CD4 T cells after COVID-19. Study details: Vaccinees got either two BNT162b2 doses or two mRNA-1273 doses. Cells were stimulated with overlapping spike peptide pools from SARS-CoV-2, HCoV-NL63, HCoV-OC43 and HCoV-229E.

Sequencing of DNA taken from cultured CD4+ T cells relied on the Oncomine TCR Beta short-read assay. TCRdb reprocessed the PCR reads with MiXCR, giving one entry per CDR3 protein. The data hold 14,000 to 15,000 distinct CDR3 sequences, with 75% to 80% observed a single time. Findings and limits, study-wide: Relatively few convalescent patients were studied; early post-infection timepoints were not included.

This clonotype is classed as medium-sized. Its matching antigen is unknown. This CDR3 spans 14 amino acids. Described treatment: approximately 9-day PBMC culture with coronavirus spike peptide pools or control peptides (ViraFEST assay). With fresh IL-2 medium, half the medium was replaced on days 3 and 7. The receptor's source is a human donor who received a COVID-19 vaccine. Sequenced here: CD4+ T cells from blood, cultured in vitro, sampled after SARS-CoV-2 vaccination. The V and J genes are TRBV21-1 and TRBJ2-5. TRBV21-1 counts as a pseudogene. The CDR3 here is CASSKDQNQETQYF. The DNA for the CDR3 is TGTGCCAGCAGCAAAGATCAAAACCAAGAGACCCAGTACTTC.